The 25 T cell receptor beta chains below all came from one sample that was sequenced in a study of cytomegalovirus exposure and HLA in healthy donors. The PCR contained 60 Vbeta and 13 Jbeta primers. Libraries were prepared by immunoSEQ multiplex PCR; TCRdb keeps only in-frame clonotypes and omits some of them. The sample gives around 160,000 clones, about three quarters of which show up once; less than 15% is in the top ten. Sequenced input: PBMCs. All receptors come from a man between 35 and 55 years old in good health and CMV-seropositive.

The chain employs TRBV5-4 and TRBJ2-5; TRBD2 agrees at 11 bases. The J call may be faulty, since TRBJ2-7 better matches the DNA end. The V gene's germline CDR1 is SGHNT and CDR2 YYREEE (reference sequence). This CDR3 comprises 15 residues. CDR3 protein: CASSLGGLAAYEQYF. The CDR3 DNA reads TGTGCCAGCAGCTTGGGGGGACTAGCGGCCTACGAGCAGTACTTC.

V usage is TRBV18 and J usage is TRBJ2-1, with a tentative D call TRBD2 (6 bases). The CDR3 runs 14 residues. CDR1 is KGHSH, CDR2 LQKENI, per germline. V was clipped by 3 bases and J by 6 bases, with 12 bases between them. The CDR3 region is CASSPGRDRNEQFF. Written as DNA, the CDR3 is TGTGCCAGCTCACCGGGGCGGGACCGCAATGAGCAGTTCTTC.

The V gene is TRBV19, the J gene TRBJ1-2, with a weak D call TRBD1 (5 bases). The CDR3 loop spans 14 amino acids. V was shortened by 11 bases and J by 5 bases, with 21 bases between the two germline ends. Per the germline V gene, CDR1 is LNHDA and CDR2 is SQIVND (reference sequence). The CDR3, as DNA: TGTGCCGGTATGAATGCAGGGCAGGTGTATGGCTACACCTTC. The encoded protein is CAGMNAGQVYGYTF.

This clone was seen ten or more times. V gene TRBV5-4 combines with J gene TRBJ2-5; no reliable D call. V lost 7 bases, J lost 2 bases, and 12 bases lay in between. The CDR3 length is 13 residues. Germline CDR1 reads SGHNT; CDR2 reads YYREEE (reference sequence). In nucleotides, the CDR3 is TGTGCCAGCGCTCGACAAGATCAAGAGACCCAGTACTTC. Translation gives CASARQDQETQYF.

As DNA, the CDR3 is TGCAGCGTTACCCACTGGACAGGGGGCAATGAGCAGTTCTTC. Protein sequence: CSVTHWTGGNEQFF. This sequence joins TRBV29-1 and TRBJ2-1, with 10 bases identical to TRBD1. V was pared by 5 bases and J by 6 bases, with 7 bases of the junction left unmatched. This CDR3 comprises 14 residues. CDR1 is SQVTM and CDR2 is ANQGSEA in the germline V gene.

The chain employs TRBV7-2 and TRBJ2-3; 7 bases agree with TRBD2. Germline V gene lookup returns CDR1 SGHTA and CDR2 FQGNSA. V trimming: 6 bases; J trimming: 1 base; junction bases outside the gene matches: 16. This CDR3 is 18 amino acids long. Here the CDR3 DNA reads TGTGCCAGCAGTTCTAATCGGGGGAGGGCCCGGGGCACAGATACGCAGTATTTT. Its protein product is CASSSNRGRARGTDTQYF.

The genes are TRBV10-3 and TRBJ2-2; D not certain. CDR3 length equals 12 residues. The germline gives CDR1 ENHRY, CDR2 SYGVKD. Trimming cost V 2 bases and J 5 bases, with 3 bases left between them. The DNA for the CDR3 is TGTGCCATCAGTGAGACAACCGGGGAGCTGTTTTTT. As protein: CAISETTGELFF.

The genes are TRBV19 and TRBJ2-4, with D maybe TRBD1 (6 bases). V shed 1 base and J shed 5 bases, with 9 bases lying between them. The CDR3 contains 14 residues. Germline assignment: CDR1 LNHDA and CDR2 SQIVND (reference sequence). The CDR3 DNA reads TGTGCCAGTAGTATAGCGGCAGGGGAAAACATTCAGTACTTC. Its protein product is CASSIAAGENIQYF.

This clone was counted a few times. The genes are TRBV14 and TRBJ2-7; D may be TRBD2 (5 bases). Germline V gives CDR1 SGHDN, CDR2 FVKESK. This CDR3 has 16 residues. With 4 bases removed from V and 4 bases from J, the gap between germline ends came to 20 bases. CDR3 in DNA: TGTGCCAGCAGCCTCGAATGGCCAAGCACGGGATACGAGCAGTACTTC. Residues: CASSLEWPSTGYEQYF.

V usage is TRBV18 and J usage is TRBJ1-2; possibly TRBD1 for D (6 bases). The CDR3 is 16 residues long. Trimming left V 3 bases short and J 3 bases short, with 17 bases between. The germline V gene has CDR1 KGHSH and CDR2 LQKENI. The CDR3 sequence is CASSPSSTGRYYGYTF. CDR3 coding DNA: TGTGCCAGCTCACCTTCTTCGACAGGCCGCTACTATGGCTACACCTTC. The whole variable domain, filled in from reference TRBV18 and TRBJ1-2, reads NAGVMQNPRHLVRRRGQEARLRCSPMKGHSHVYWYRQLPEEGLKFMVYLQKENIIDESGMPKERFSAEFPKEGPSILRIQQVVRGDSAAYFCASSPSSTGRYYGYTFGSGTRLTVV.

The V call is TRBV11-3, the J call TRBJ2-2; TRBD1 might be the D (6 bases). The CDR3 runs 18 residues. Germline CDR1 reads SGHNT; CDR2 reads YENEEA. V dropped 5 bases and J dropped 7 bases, with 26 bases sitting between them. For the CDR3, the DNA is TGTGCCAGCAGCCACCTACAGGGTGGCCTACGAAATAGCGGGGAGCTGTTTTTT. Translation: CASSHLQGGLRNSGELFF.

As to this clone: The DNA is left out, because the CDR3 cannot be placed on it with certainty; the CDR3 is given as TCRdb lists it. The chain uses TRBV25-1 and TRBJ2-3; no DNA check was done on the table's D call, TRBD2. The CDR3 totals 14 residues, both ends included. Germline values: CDR1 MGHDK, CDR2 SYGVNS. This CDR3 reads CASSSSWGADTQYF.

This chain links TRBV18 with TRBJ2-5, with 7 bases matching TRBD2. CDR1 and CDR2 (germline): KGHSH, LQKENI. V shed 6 bases, J shed 3 bases, and the junction held 1 base outside the gene matches. The CDR3 has 12 residues. The DNA of the CDR3 is TGTGCCAGCTCCCGGGGGGAAGAGACCCAGTACTTC. Protein: CASSRGEETQYF. Together with reference TRBV18 and TRBJ2-5, the CDR3 gives the full variable domain: NAGVMQNPRHLVRRRGQEARLRCSPMKGHSHVYWYRQLPEEGLKFMVYLQKENIIDESGMPKERFSAEFPKEGPSILRIQQVVRGDSAAYFCASSRGEETQYFGPGTRLLVL.

This chain joins TRBV6-5 and TRBJ2-2; maybe TRBD2 (6 bases). CDR3 length: 14 amino acids. CDR1 is MNHEY and CDR2 is SVGAGI in the germline V gene. V was cut by 7 bases and J by 8 bases, with 17 bases left in between. The CDR3 sequence is CASNEGGALGELFF. CDR3 bases: TGTGCCAGCAATGAGGGAGGTGCTTTGGGGGAGCTGTTTTTT.

The chain has TRBV28 and TRBJ2-2; the match to TRBD2 covers 11 bases. Germline CDR1 MDHEN, CDR2 SYDVKM. The CDR3 is 14 amino acids. V lost 10 bases and J lost 3; bases outside the gene matches: 4. CDR3 residues: CATILAGDTGELFF. The CDR3 DNA reads as TGTGCCACCATACTAGCGGGGGACACCGGGGAGCTGTTTTTT.

Regarding this clone: Mismatch with germline at one junction end may stem from a read error. This chain uses TRBV28 with TRBJ2-4; 11 nucleotides line up with TRBD2. CDR3 length: 14 amino acids. Germline lookup yields CDR1 MDHEN and CDR2 SYDVKM. The CDR3 DNA follows: TGTGCCAGCAGTTTGACTAGCGGGGAAAACAGTCAGTACTTC. It translates to CASSLTSGENSQYF.

The chain links TRBV6-5 to TRBJ1-1; no clear D gene. The CDR3 totals 10 residues. Trimming took off 8 bases at V and 11 bases at J, with 12 bases between the two ends. The germline V gene encodes CDR1 MNHEY and CDR2 SVGAGI. For the CDR3, the DNA is TGTGCCAGCCACTCCCTATGGGCTTTCTTT. Residues: CASHSLWAFF.

This clone has more than one count but fewer than ten. V usage is TRBV28 and J usage is TRBJ1-4, with D unresolved. The CDR3 spans 15 residues. CDR1 is MDHEN, CDR2 SYDVKM, per germline. V was clipped by 5 bases and J by 8 bases, with 18 bases between them. CDR3 in amino acids: CASSVLMAGLEKLFF. CDR3 nucleotide sequence: TGTGCCAGCAGTGTTCTAATGGCAGGTTTAGAAAAACTGTTTTTT.

The chain has TRBV5-5 and TRBJ2-5; D is possibly TRBD1 (6 bases). The V end lost 2 bases, the J end lost 5 bases, and 10 bases lay between the germline ends. This CDR3 region has 13 residues. From germline, CDR1 is SGHKS and CDR2 YYEKEE (reference sequence). CDR3 loop: CASSLQGYETQYF. The DNA of the CDR3 is TGTGCCAGCAGCTTACAGGGTTATGAGACCCAGTACTTC. The complete variable domain, with remaining parts taken from reference TRBV5-5 and TRBJ2-5, reads DAGVTQSPTHLIKTRGQQVTLRCSPISGHKSVSWYQQVLGQGPQFIFQYYEKEERGRGNFPDRFSARQFPNYSSELNVNALLLGDSALYLCASSLQGYETQYFGPGTRLLVL.

The chain links TRBV5-1 to TRBJ2-6; D is possibly TRBD2 (6 bases). Trimming took off 2 bases at V and 8 bases at J, with 11 bases between the two ends. Germline-derived CDR1 and CDR2 are SGHRS and YFSETQ. This CDR3 spans 14 amino acids. CDR3 sequence reads: CASSFGGASNVLTF. The CDR3 DNA is TGCGCCAGCAGCTTCGGAGGGGCATCCAACGTCCTGACTTTC.

This clone was seen a few times. Other DNA sequences of this sample code for an identical CDR3. This rearrangement joins TRBV5-1 to TRBJ2-6; possible D gene TRBD2, 5 bases. Between the trimmed V and J ends, which lost 0 bases and 1 base, there was a span of 5 bases. The CDR3 covers 15 residues. Germline assignment: CDR1 SGHRS and CDR2 YFSETQ. CDR3 loop: CASSLGGSGANVLTF. DNA of the CDR3: TGCGCCAGCAGCTTGGGAGGGTCTGGGGCCAACGTCCTGACTTTC.

This chain joins TRBV10-3 and TRBJ2-1; TRBD2 matches 8 bases. The germline gives CDR1 ENHRY, CDR2 SYGVKD. The CDR3 totals 14 residues. After removal of 3 bases from V and 10 bases from J, the junction contained 8 bases not matched to a gene. The CDR3 DNA follows: TGTGCCATCAGTGAAAGAGCGGGAGCATACGAGCAGTTCTTC. It is translated as CAISERAGAYEQFF.

The CDR3 nucleotides are TGTGCCAGCAGCTTAGGGGCCGCAGTTAACTATGGCTACACCTTC. Encoded protein: CASSLGAAVNYGYTF. The V gene is TRBV11-2, the J gene TRBJ1-2; D remains unclear. This CDR3 is built from 15 residues. Trimming pared 1 base from V and 1 base from J, leaving 10 bases between. The germline gives CDR1 SGHAT, CDR2 FQNNGV.

The chain couples TRBV5-1 to TRBJ2-1; a possible D gene is TRBD1 (6 bases). There are 15 residues in the CDR3. The germline V gene has CDR1 SGHRS and CDR2 YFSETQ. Trimming shortened V by 4 bases and J by 0 bases, and 11 bases separated the two germline ends. This CDR3 is CASSKGDLSYNEQFF. The CDR3 coding sequence is TGCGCCAGCAGCAAGGGGGACCTCTCCTACAATGAGCAGTTCTTC.

J is TRBJ1-4 and V is TRBV20-1; no clear D gene. CDR3 length equals 10 residues. V was trimmed by 6 bases and J by 8 bases, leaving 7 bases between them. CDR1 is DFQATT, CDR2 SNEGSKA, per germline (reference sequence). In nucleotides, the CDR3 is TGCAGTGCCGAGGGAGAAAAACTGTTTTTT. Translation gives CSAEGEKLFF.